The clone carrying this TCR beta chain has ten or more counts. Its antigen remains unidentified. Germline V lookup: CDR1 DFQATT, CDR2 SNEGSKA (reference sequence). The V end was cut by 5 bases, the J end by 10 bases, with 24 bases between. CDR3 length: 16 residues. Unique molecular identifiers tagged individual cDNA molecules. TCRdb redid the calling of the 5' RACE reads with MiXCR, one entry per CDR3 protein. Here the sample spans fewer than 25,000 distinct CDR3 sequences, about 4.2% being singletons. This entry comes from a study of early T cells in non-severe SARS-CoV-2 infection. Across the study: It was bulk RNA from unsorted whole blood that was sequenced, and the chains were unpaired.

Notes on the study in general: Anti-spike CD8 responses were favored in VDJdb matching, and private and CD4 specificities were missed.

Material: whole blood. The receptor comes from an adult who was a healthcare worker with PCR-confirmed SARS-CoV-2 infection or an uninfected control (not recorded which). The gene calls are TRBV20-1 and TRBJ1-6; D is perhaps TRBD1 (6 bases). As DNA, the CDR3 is TGCAGTGCTCCGAAAGAGCCAGGGGTGCCGGGGTCACCCCTCCACTTT. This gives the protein CSAPKEPGVPGSPLHF.